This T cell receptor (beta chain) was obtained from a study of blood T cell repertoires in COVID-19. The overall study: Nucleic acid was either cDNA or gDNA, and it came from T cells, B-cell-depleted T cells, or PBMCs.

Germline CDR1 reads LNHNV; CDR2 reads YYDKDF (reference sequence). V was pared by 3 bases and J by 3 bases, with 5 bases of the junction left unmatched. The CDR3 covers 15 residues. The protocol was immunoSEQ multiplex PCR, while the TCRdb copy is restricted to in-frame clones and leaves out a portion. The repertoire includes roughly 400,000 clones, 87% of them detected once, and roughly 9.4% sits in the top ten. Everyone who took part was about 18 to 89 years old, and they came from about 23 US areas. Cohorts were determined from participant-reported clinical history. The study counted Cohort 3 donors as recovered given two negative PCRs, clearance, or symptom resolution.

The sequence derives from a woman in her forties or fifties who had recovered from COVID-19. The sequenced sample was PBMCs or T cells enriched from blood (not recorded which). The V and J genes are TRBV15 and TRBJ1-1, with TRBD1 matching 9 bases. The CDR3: CATSSTGGVDTEAFF. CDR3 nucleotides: TGTGCCACCAGCAGTACAGGGGGCGTTGACACTGAAGCTTTCTTT. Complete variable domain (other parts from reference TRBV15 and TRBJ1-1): DAMVIQNPRYQVTQFGKPVTLSCSQTLNHNVMYWYQQKSSQAPKLLFHYYDKDFNNEADTPDNFQSRRPNTSFCFLDIRSPGLGDTAMYLCATSSTGGVDTEAFFGQGTRLTVV.